This TCR beta chain is from a study of vaccination and CD4 T cells after COVID-19 (dated by TCRdb to about 2022). For the wider study: Every convalescent patient had a positive nasal swab PCR test for SARS-CoV-2, with mild disease in roughly 10 patients and severe disease in one. Six males and four females were included in the convalescent cohort, with two Hispanic individuals, seven Caucasians, two Asians and one multiracial person represented. Participants received two doses of either the Pfizer-BioNTech BNT162b2 vaccine (n=8) or the Moderna mRNA-1273 vaccine (n=2). Post-COVID blood samples from convalescent patients were collected a median of about 110 days after diagnosis, with a range of 35 to 161 days. Post-vaccine blood samples were taken a median of around 70 days after the second vaccine dose, with a range of about 13 to 250 days. Culture stimuli were overlapping spike peptide pools from SARS-CoV-2 and from the common cold coronaviruses HCoV-NL63, HCoV-OC43 and HCoV-229E. Control cultures received a CEFX viral epitope pool as the positive control, an HIV-1 Nef peptide pool as the negative control, or no peptide. In ten to eleven COVID-19 convalescent patients and a handful of infection-naive healthy vaccine recipients, researchers compared the spike-specific CD4+ TCR repertoire from before mRNA vaccination with the repertoire from after. Findings and caveats that apply to the study as a whole: Of the vaccine-specific clones in convalescent patients, 304 of 307, or nearly all, reacted only to SARS-CoV-2 spike and did not cross-react with common cold coronaviruses. The study included relatively few convalescent patients and did not analyze early timepoints after natural infection. In convalescent patients, a median approximately 86% of post-vaccine SARS-CoV-2-reactive clones were detected only after vaccination, and vaccine-specific priming was suggested by this finding. Although the median number of SARS-CoV-2-reactive clonotypes went up from fewer than 25 after infection to 35 to 40 after vaccination, the increase was not significant.

For CDR1 and CDR2, the germline V gene lists SNHLY and FYNNEI. V gives up 6 bases and J gives up 0 bases, and the segment between their germline ends measures 9 bases. The CDR3 measures 14 amino acids from cysteine to phenylalanine. The read is trimmed to its CDR3 DNA, 42 bases read in frame from base 1. In the paper's terms, the treatment or condition label means: roughly 11-day PBMC culture with coronavirus spike peptide pools or control peptides (ViraFEST assay). The study used the ViraFEST assay, which expanded antigen-specific T cells with peptide pools and then identified expanded clonotypes by TCR sequencing. Positive SARS-CoV-2 PCR tests in the convalescent patients dated from March to December 2020, before Alpha, Beta and Delta variants emerged in the United States. Roughly 2.1 million PBMCs per well were cultured in IMDM with roughly 5% human AB serum and 9 to 10 IU/ml IL-2, plus 10 ug/ml peptide pools. Half of the culture medium was replaced with fresh IL-2-containing medium on days 3 and 7. CD4+ T cells were isolated after roughly nine days of culture through negative selection using the EasySep CD4+ T cell isolation kit. Ficoll-Paque Plus gradient centrifugation was used to isolate PBMCs from whole blood, and the isolated PBMCs were then either used fresh or cryopreserved at -140C. In general, triplicate wells were set up for every culture condition.

With respect to this clonotype: Its antigen specificity is not known. The record has no base qualities; no much larger clone is one base away.

The protocol used for the library was PCR. DNA from cultured CD4+ T cells underwent TCR sequencing with the Oncomine TCR Beta short-read assay at the Johns Hopkins FTIC core. The QIAamp micro DNA kit was used to extract genomic DNA from the cultured CD4+ T cells. Oncomine TCR Beta libraries from cultured CD4+ T cells were pooled using unique dual indexes and sequenced on an Illumina iSeq 100. The paper's processing steps were these. Non-productive sequences were removed, and CDR3s not starting with C, not ending with F or W, or shorter than 7 amino acids were discarded. Antigen-specific clonotypes were identified using the MANAFEST web application through comparison of peptide-stimulated wells with reference and other culture wells. To be called positive, a clone needed an FDR below 0.05, an odds ratio above 5, and a productive frequency above 0.1% in at least two of three replicate wells. A clonotype was classed as cross-reactive if the clonotype showed significant expansion both in SARS-CoV-2 spike wells and in at least one common cold coronavirus spike condition. CDR3 homology was assessed with Levenshtein distances (stringdist) and unrooted phylogenetic trees (ape) in R version 3.6.1. The raw public data were reprocessed by TCRdb itself: fastp quality trimming at Q25, MiXCR clonotype calling, in-frame beta chains only. When rows share a CDR3 protein, they turn into one entry using the most common DNA and genes. The V and J calls shown here were made by TCRdb, not taken from the authors' results. This sample gives roughly 9,900 distinct CDR3 sequences in total; almost 65% of them show up just once. The ten largest make up 30% to 35% of the sample.

The sequencing sample was made of CD4+ T cells from blood, cultured in vitro. The sequence was obtained from a human donor who had recovered from COVID-19. Recombination linked TRBV2 to TRBJ2-1, with no reliable assignment of the D segment. The CDR3 reads as follows: CASRAFSSYNEQFF. The DNA reads TGTGCCAGCAGAGCCTTTAGCTCCTACAATGAGCAGTTCTTC.